Reported below is one TCR beta chain. Here immunoSEQ multiplex PCR was the method, and the copy in TCRdb shows in-frame clones only, minus some. The table has 280,000 or so clones, around 92% seen once; the top ten hold less than 3.5%. These data belong to a study of blood T cell repertoires in COVID-19. Ages ranged from about 18 to 100 years, with residence in about 24 US areas. Clinical histories supplied by participants themselves formed the basis of cohort assignment. Exposed study participants had met a COVID-19 case within 2 weeks before entry. The V gene end was trimmed by 2 bases and the J gene end by 4 bases; junction bases not matched to a gene: 6. Germline V lookup: CDR1 MNHNS, CDR2 SASEGT. This CDR3 has 15 amino acids.

The sample was PBMCs or T cells enriched from blood (not recorded which). The receptor was derived from a woman aged 45-59 years who had been exposed to COVID-19. The chain uses TRBV6-1 and TRBJ1-2; 8 nucleotides match TRBD1. In nucleotides, the CDR3 is TGTGCCAGCAGTGAAAATCAGGGGGCGGCCTATGGCTACACCTTC. Translating it yields CASSENQGAAYGYTF.